Below are 27 T cell receptor beta chains sequenced from a single sample in a study of type 1 regulatory T cells. Whole-study results and caveats: Compared with non-type 1 regulatory T cells, type 1 regulatory T cells showed a more restricted TCR repertoire.

These receptors are not linked to any known antigen. TCRdb recomputed calls from the reads with MiXCR, one row per CDR3 protein. This repertoire shows roughly 6,200 distinct CDR3 sequences, 30% to 40% found once; its top ten account for about 26%. Sequences were obtained from cultured type 1 regulatory T (Tr1) cells, either the whole culture or a sorted fraction (not recorded which). The receptors shown here come from a human donor in good health.

The chain employs TRBV6-5 and TRBJ2-1; 10 bases fit TRBD2. V trimming: 4 bases; J trimming: 10 bases; junction bases outside the gene matches: 10. The CDR3 spans 15 residues. Germline-derived CDR1 and CDR2 are MNHEY and SVGAGI. The CDR3 loop reads CASSFLAGVSQEQFF. As DNA, the CDR3 is TGTGCCAGCAGTTTCCTAGCGGGAGTATCGCAAGAGCAGTTCTTC.

This clonotype was found a few times. The CDR3 coding sequence is TGTGCCAGCAGGACCGGGACTACCTCCTACGAGCAGTACTTC. This gives the protein CASRTGTTSYEQYF. The genes are TRBV6-2 or TRBV6-3 and TRBJ2-7; TRBD2 matches at 7 bases. V lost 6 bases, J lost 0 bases, and 5 bases stayed unmatched. The CDR3 is 14 residues long. Per the germline V gene, CDR1 is MNHEY and CDR2 is SVGEGT.

Only a few counts were recorded for this clonotype. This rearrangement joins TRBV7-6 to TRBJ2-1; 8 bases align to TRBD2. The CDR3 has 17 residues. The V gene end was trimmed by 1 base and the J gene end by 7 bases; junction bases not matched to a gene: 12. Per the germline V gene, CDR1 is SGHVS and CDR2 is FNYEAQ. CDR3 DNA: TGTGCCAGCAGCTTAGGAGGGTCCGGGAGGGTTTATAATGAGCAGTTCTTC. Protein: CASSLGGSGRVYNEQFF.

This chain uses TRBV6-5 with TRBJ2-3, with TRBD1 matching over 9 bases. Per the germline V gene, CDR1 is MNHEY and CDR2 is SVGAGI. J lost 9 bases, V lost 1 base, and 11 bases had no gene match. The CDR3 covers 16 residues. The CDR3 DNA reads TGTGCCAGCAGTTACTACGGACAGGGGCGCCGTCGGACGCAGTATTTT. This sequence encodes CASSYYGQGRRRTQYF.

This clonotype was found a few times. The chain links TRBV5-4 to TRBJ1-1; tentative D call: TRBD1 (5 bases). Germline-derived CDR1 and CDR2 are SGHNT and YYREEE (reference sequence). V was cut by 5 bases and J by 2 bases, with 16 bases left in between. This CDR3 has 15 residues. The CDR3: CASSLAGRRNTEAFF. CDR3 nucleotides: TGTGCCAGCAGTTTAGCGGGACGGAGAAACACTGAAGCTTTCTTT.

The V call is TRBV20-1, the J call TRBJ2-1; D gene unclear. With 0 bases removed from V and 12 bases from J, the gap between germline ends came to 12 bases. CDR3 length: 12 amino acids. Germline CDR1 DFQATT, CDR2 SNEGSKA (reference sequence). CDR3 protein: CSARDVGGAQFF. CDR3 in DNA: TGCAGTGCTAGAGATGTTGGCGGTGCGCAGTTCTTC.

This clonotype occurred a few times. The chain has TRBV5-1 and TRBJ1-6; no clear D. The V end lost 0 bases, the J end lost 7 bases, and 8 bases lay between the germline ends. Per germline, CDR1 SGHRS and CDR2 YFSETQ. The CDR3 spans 14 residues. The CDR3 DNA is TGCGCCAGCAGCTTGGGCCAGGCAAATTCACCCCTCCACTTT. Protein: CASSLGQANSPLHF.

The gene calls are TRBV19 and TRBJ2-1; TRBD1 agrees at 8 bases. Germline V gene data show CDR1 as LNHDA and CDR2 as SQIVND (reference sequence). V trimming: 4 bases; J trimming: 4 bases; junction bases outside the gene matches: 6. The CDR3 extends over 15 amino acids. This CDR3 reads CASSNAQGAYNEQFF. Here the CDR3 DNA reads TGTGCCAGTAGTAATGCCCAGGGGGCTTACAATGAGCAGTTCTTC.

The chain uses TRBV3-1 and TRBJ1-2, with D unresolved. V was trimmed by 2 bases and J by 2 bases, leaving 9 bases between them. This CDR3 is built from 14 residues. In germline, CDR1 is LGHDT, CDR2 YNNKEL (reference sequence). This CDR3 reads CASSQLQANYGYTF. The CDR3 coding sequence is TGTGCCAGCAGCCAATTGCAGGCCAACTATGGCTACACCTTC.

CDR3 in DNA: TGTGCCAGCAGAGGGGGACACGGAACCTACAATGAGCAGTTCTTC. This translates into CASRGGHGTYNEQFF. The chain links TRBV12-3 or TRBV12-4 to TRBJ2-1; TRBD1 is a possible D gene (6 bases). This CDR3 is built from 15 residues. V shed 6 bases and J shed 2 bases, with 14 bases lying between them.

This chain connects TRBV28 to TRBJ1-1, with D possibly being TRBD1 (5 bases). The CDR3 is 12 residues long. In germline, CDR1 is MDHEN, CDR2 SYDVKM. The CDR3 region is CIVGAMNTEAFF. The CDR3 nucleotides are TGTATCGTAGGGGCGATGAACACTGAAGCTTTCTTT.

This clonotype was detected a few times. The chain links TRBV12-3 or TRBV12-4 to TRBJ2-2, with 11 bases lining up with TRBD2. Trimming cost V 5 bases and J 7 bases; bases outside gene matches: 6. The CDR3 has 15 residues. CDR3 in amino acids: CASSKLAGEGGELFF. The CDR3 region has the DNA TGTGCCAGCAGTAAACTAGCGGGGGAGGGCGGGGAGCTGTTTTTT.

The rearrangement uses TRBV7-8 and TRBJ2-1; TRBD2 is a possible D gene (6 bases). V gave up 8 bases and J gave up 9 bases, with 20 bases separating them. Looked up from germline, CDR1 is SGHVS and CDR2 is FQNEAQ. The CDR3 consists of 14 residues. CDR3 region: CASGVRDFQSEQFF. The CDR3 region has the DNA TGTGCCAGCGGAGTCCGGGACTTTCAAAGTGAGCAGTTCTTC.

This clonotype was counted between two and nine times. The rearrangement joins TRBV20-1 to TRBJ2-5; no clear D gene. CDR3 length: 14 amino acids. Germline loops: CDR1 DFQATT, CDR2 SNEGSKA (reference sequence). For the CDR3, the DNA is TGCAGCGGAACCGGCTCCCCCGTCCAAGAGACCCAGTACTTC. Translating gives CSGTGSPVQETQYF.

CDR3 loop: CASSYEFMGARETQYF. CDR3 DNA: TGTGCCAGCAGTTACGAGTTTATGGGGGCTCGGGAGACCCAGTACTTC. The rearrangement links TRBV6-2 or TRBV6-3 to TRBJ2-5; possible D gene TRBD1, 6 bases. CDR3 length: 16 amino acids. Trimming left V 2 bases short and J 5 bases short, with 18 bases between. Germline values: CDR1 MNHEY, CDR2 SVGEGT.

The gene calls are TRBV7-3 and TRBJ2-1, with 13 bases matching TRBD2. Germline CDR1 and CDR2: SGHTA and FQGTGA. This CDR3 spans 14 amino acids. Losses at the gene ends were 8 bases for V and 7 bases for J; bases not matched to a gene: 5. The CDR3: CASQWTSGSNEQFF. CDR3 in DNA: TGTGCCAGCCAGTGGACTAGCGGGAGTAATGAGCAGTTCTTC.

There are a few counts of this clonotype. J is TRBJ2-1 and V is TRBV6-1; D gene unclear. Trimming cost V 3 bases and J 0 bases, with 12 bases left between them. CDR3 size: 16 residues. Germline lookup yields CDR1 MNHNS and CDR2 SASEGT. Here the CDR3 reads CASSDKARSSYNEQFF. The CDR3 DNA follows: TGTGCCAGCAGTGATAAAGCGAGAAGCTCCTACAATGAGCAGTTCTTC.

This clonotype appeared a few times. The rearrangement joins TRBV12-3 or TRBV12-4 to TRBJ2-2; D not certain. V lost 2 bases and J 7 bases, leaving 8 bases between the germline ends. This CDR3 comprises 13 residues. CDR3 amino acids: CASSLLGHGELFF. Written as DNA, the CDR3 is TGTGCCAGCAGTTTACTGGGCCACGGGGAGCTGTTTTTT.

This sequence joins TRBV5-1 and TRBJ1-2; a possible D gene is TRBD1 (6 bases). Germline assignment: CDR1 SGHRS and CDR2 YFSETQ. The CDR3 totals 16 residues. V was cut by 3 bases and J by 0 bases, with 15 bases left in between. The CDR3 loop reads CASSSQQGVSNYGYTF. The CDR3 bases are TGCGCCAGCAGCTCCCAACAGGGTGTTTCTAACTATGGCTACACCTTC.

This rearrangement joins TRBV7-6 to TRBJ1-1; no clear D gene. The CDR3 consists of 14 residues. CDR1 and CDR2 (germline): SGHVS, FNYEAQ. Trimming took off 5 bases at V and 1 base at J, with 11 bases between the two ends. CDR3 sequence (DNA): TGTGCCAGCAGCCCGTCCACGGCGAACACTGAAGCTTTCTTT. It translates to CASSPSTANTEAFF. The entire variable domain, with the rest obtained from reference TRBV7-6 and TRBJ1-1, is as follows: GAGVSQSPRYKVTKRGQDVALRCDPISGHVSLYWYRQALGQGPEFLTYFNYEAQQDKSGLPNDRFSAERPEGSISTLTIQRTEQRDSAMYRCASSPSTANTEAFFGQGTRLTVV.

In its sample, this clonotype is large. This rearrangement joins TRBV4-2 to TRBJ2-7; D might be TRBD1 (5 bases). The CDR3 spans 14 residues. Germline V gene data show CDR1 as LGHNA and CDR2 as YNFKEQ. V was cut by 0 bases and J by 2 bases, with 8 bases left in between. CDR3 protein: CASSQEKGPYEQYF. The CDR3 DNA follows: TGTGCCAGCAGCCAAGAGAAGGGGCCCTACGAGCAGTACTTC.

This clonotype has just a few counts. The V call is TRBV6-2 or TRBV6-3, the J call TRBJ2-1; D perhaps matches TRBD2 (6 bases). Germline CDR1 reads MNHEY; CDR2 reads SVGEGT. This CDR3 contains 14 residues. V lost 6 bases to trimming and J lost 8 bases, with 17 bases between them. For the CDR3, the DNA is TGTGCCAGCAGGCGTTCGGGGGATAGGTATGAGCAGTTCTTC. It translates to CASRRSGDRYEQFF.

This chain uses TRBV10-3 with TRBJ2-7, with no clear D. CDR3 size: 14 residues. Trimming shortened V by 2 bases and J by 0 bases, and 8 bases separated the two germline ends. The germline CDR1 and CDR2 sequences are ENHRY and SYGVKD. In nucleotides, the CDR3 is TGTGCCATCAGTGAGCCACCGAGCTCCTACGAGCAGTACTTC. Its protein is CAISEPPSSYEQYF.

This chain joins TRBV11-2 and TRBJ2-2; 7 bases are shared with TRBD1. Trimming at V came to 5 bases and at J to 6 bases, leaving 3 bases not matched to a gene. In germline, CDR1 is SGHAT, CDR2 FQNNGV. The CDR3 is 13 amino acids. CDR3 sequence (DNA): TGTGCCAGCAGCCGAGACAGGGCCGGGGAGCTGTTTTTT. It yields the protein CASSRDRAGELFF.

A remark on this clonotype: Being one base from a much bigger clone, this may be a read error. V and J are TRBV12-3 or TRBV12-4 and TRBJ2-2; D is unclear. This CDR3 is 13 amino acids long. The CDR3 protein is CASGTANSGELFF. The CDR3 DNA sequence: TGTGCCAGCGGTACGGCGAACTCCGGGGAGCTGTTTTTT.

The sample holds a few counts of this clonotype. The chain links TRBV19 to TRBJ1-2; the D is unclear. Deletions cut 3 bases from V and 6 bases from J, with 11 bases between. The CDR3 loop spans 13 amino acids. The germline CDR1 and CDR2 sequences are LNHDA and SQIVND (reference sequence). The CDR3, as DNA: TGTGCCAGTAGTATCGGGCAGGTGCATGGCTACACCTTC. Its protein product is CASSIGQVHGYTF.

By share, this clonotype ranks as medium-sized. The gene calls are TRBV18 and TRBJ2-2, with a weak D call TRBD2 (6 bases). The V end was cut by 5 bases, the J end by 5 bases, with 15 bases between. CDR3 length equals 15 residues. The germline V gene has CDR1 KGHSH and CDR2 LQKENI. The CDR3 protein is CASSRDSIDTGELFF. The CDR3 DNA sequence: TGTGCCAGCTCAAGGGACTCCATTGATACCGGGGAGCTGTTTTTT. Supplemented by reference TRBV18 and TRBJ2-2, the full variable domain reads NAGVMQNPRHLVRRRGQEARLRCSPMKGHSHVYWYRQLPEEGLKFMVYLQKENIIDESGMPKERFSAEFPKEGPSILRIQQVVRGDSAAYFCASSRDSIDTGELFFGEGSRLTVL.